This TCR beta chain was sequenced during a study of OX40 agonist ivuxolimab in advanced cancers. Broadly, across the study: Ivuxolimab was an agonistic, fully human IgG2 monoclonal antibody directed against OX40 (CD134), a costimulatory receptor. The dose-escalation cohort was roughly 83% male with a mean age of approximately 59 years, ranging from roughly 20 to 80. The paper covers the monotherapy dose-escalation part of the phase I ivuxolimab trial, which included N ≈ 54 patients. Intravenous ivuxolimab was administered to patients every 2 weeks at six dose levels: 0.01, 0.1, 0.3, 1.5, 3 and 10 mg/kg. Three dose-escalation patients achieved partial responses, one with hepatocellular carcinoma and two with cutaneous melanoma. Prior anti-PD-1, anti-PD-L1 or anti-CTLA-4 therapy was permitted, and checkpoint inhibitors had been received by roughly two fifths of dose-escalation patients. Peripheral TCRbeta sequencing was intended to test whether TCR sequence diversity was altered and clonal T-cell expansion was caused by ivuxolimab. Of the roughly 50 dose-escalation patients, hepatocellular carcinoma was present in approximately 20, melanoma in roughly 15, renal cell carcinoma in 9 and head and neck cancer in 9. Study-level results and caveats: At doses from 0.1 to 3.0 mg/kg, clonal expansion was seen in both CD4+ and CD8+ blood T cells between baseline and week 6. The antigen specificity of the peripheral T cells that underwent clonal expansion was not determined. Low levels of normalized T-cell clonal expansion were also seen in some nonresponding patients. After ivuxolimab, more expanded clones were found on average in CD8+ T cells than in CD4+ T cells. Partial responders in the 0.1-3.0 mg/kg groups had among the lowest normalized peripheral clonal expansion, especially among CD8+ T cells.

Genomic DNA was extracted from sorted cells for sequencing of the TCRbeta CDR3 region. The immunoSEQ Assay was used for sequencing of TCRbeta CDR3 regions. This is the immuneACCESS table as TCRdb keeps it, with only in-frame sequences that have V and J called. A part of the clones is gone; compared with another copy, unresolved V genes explain less than half, and the rest is unexplained. The sample data list 35,000 to 40,000 clones, and about 80% of these were observed just once. The biggest ten clones account for roughly 8% of the sample. The CDR3 spans 15 residues, from the cysteine through the phenylalanine. The only DNA kept is the CDR3, 45 bases in frame from the first base. CDR1 and CDR2, looked up from the germline V gene (reference sequence), are LNHNV and YYDKDF. Cut back by 4 bases and 5 bases, the V and J ends lie 15 bases apart. Patients with a history of autoimmune disease or receiving systemic immunosuppression were excluded from the trial. In every dose cohort, peripheral blood was drawn for TCR sequencing at baseline, cycle 4 day 1, and cycle 7 day 1. Samples were obtained from an open-label, multicenter, first-in-human phase I dose-escalation trial of ivuxolimab. The trial enrolled adults with locally advanced or metastatic head and neck squamous cell, hepatocellular, melanoma or renal cell carcinoma. Before TCR sequencing, CD4+ and CD8+ T cells were separately sorted from peripheral blood.

In regard to this clone: There is no known antigen for this receptor. Base quality data are lacking; no much larger clone is found one base away.

The sequencing used CD4+ or CD8+ T cells sorted from blood, collected in a trial of the OX40 agonist ivuxolimab. The sequence came from an adult with an advanced solid tumor such as melanoma, head and neck, liver or kidney cancer. The rearranged chain carries TRBV15 and TRBJ2-1; there is no confident call for the D gene. The nucleotide sequence reads TGTGCCACCAGCAAAGGTGGAGATACCAACAATGAGCAGTTCTTC. Translation gives CATSKGGDTNNEQFF.